The clone carrying this T cell receptor (beta chain) has at least ten counts. Its antigen is not known. This specimen comes from a study of CD8 T cells in ankylosing spondylitis. Germline-derived CDR1 and CDR2 are DFQATT and SNEGSKA (reference sequence). CDR3 length: 16 amino acids. Trimming left V 0 bases short and J 0 bases short, with 15 bases between. TCRdb reprocessed the 5' RACE reads via MiXCR and lists one record per CDR3 protein. The sample consists of tens of thousands of distinct CDR3 sequences, around 8.5% of them appearing once. General observations from the study: Seemingly distinctive of ankylosing spondylitis blood was a TCR beta motif formed by eight highly homologous variants. Relatively rare in peripheral blood, disease-linked clones were also CD8+.

The chain is built from TRBV20-1 and TRBJ2-7; D tentatively fits TRBD1 or TRBD2 (5 bases each). Sequencing was done on a sample of blood, either unsorted or a sorted T cell fraction (not recorded which). The receptor was isolated from a male donor with ankylosing spondylitis. CDR3 amino acids: CSARDPRDPASYEQYF. The CDR3 region has the DNA TGCAGTGCTAGAGATCCCCGGGACCCGGCCTCCTACGAGCAGTACTTC.